The 9 T cell receptor beta chains below all came from one sample that was sequenced in a study of tumor-infiltrating lymphocytes in oesophageal squamous cell carcinoma. MiXCR was run by TCRdb on the PCR reads, yielding one entry per CDR3 protein. The table has about 12,000 distinct CDR3 sequences, roughly 54% seen once; the top ten hold over 30%. Sequencing input: esophageal tumor tissue. These TCRs come from a female donor with esophageal squamous cell carcinoma.

This clonotype has a handful of counts. CDR3 in amino acids: CASSPGTGTYEQYF. The CDR3 DNA follows: TGTGCCAGCAGCCCCGGGACAGGTACCTACGAGCAGTACTTC. V usage is TRBV7-6 and J usage is TRBJ2-7; TRBD1 matches at 8 bases. This CDR3 is built from 14 residues. The ends lost 5 bases at V and 2 bases at J; junction bases unmatched: 5. CDR1 and CDR2 (germline): SGHVS, FNYEAQ.

The chain has TRBV7-2 and TRBJ2-5, with 10 bases identical to TRBD2. Near its end, the DNA agrees better with TRBJ2-7, so the J call may be wrong. The CDR3 runs 15 residues. Germline CDR1 SGHTA, CDR2 FQGNSA. CDR3 nucleotide sequence: TGTGCCAGCAGCTTAGCTAGCGGGGGGACCTACGAGCAGTACTTC. Translation gives CASSLASGGTYEQYF.

This clonotype has ten or more counts. Because it lacks the conserved phenylalanine or tryptophan at the end, this CDR3 is likely a read error. The limits of the CDR3 on the DNA are not certain, so only TCRdb's listed CDR3 is given. The chain carries TRBV7-8 and TRBJ2-1; no check of the table's D call, TRBD2, against the DNA was made. Germline V gene data show CDR1 as SGHVS and CDR2 as FQNEAQ. Ends included, the CDR3 has 17 residues. The CDR3 loop is CASSLKDLYNSPLHFGN.

The V call is TRBV4-2, the J call TRBJ2-4; 9 bases line up with TRBD2. Judging by the DNA end, TRBJ2-1 fits better; the J call may be wrong. Germline CDR1 is LGHNA and CDR2 is YNFKEQ. The CDR3 extends over 15 amino acids. This chain's CDR3 is CASSHSGRVDNEQFF. The CDR3 DNA reads as TGTGCCAGCAGCCATAGCGGGAGAGTGGACAATGAGCAGTTCTTC.

The chain is built from TRBV28 and TRBJ1-4; D is ambiguous. This CDR3 contains 14 residues. V lost 3 bases and J 5 bases, leaving 10 bases between the germline ends. Germline V lookup: CDR1 MDHEN, CDR2 SYDVKM. The CDR3 sequence is CASSLVGRNEKLFF. CDR3 nucleotides: TGTGCCAGCAGTTTGGTCGGAAGGAATGAAAAACTGTTTTTT.

In its sample, this clonotype was seen many times. The chain uses TRBV27 and TRBJ2-3, with 7 bases fitting TRBD2. The trim removed 8 bases at V and 4 bases at J, leaving 3 bases unmatched. In germline, CDR1 is MNHEY, CDR2 SMNVEV (reference sequence). The CDR3 has 12 residues. The CDR3 nucleotides are TGTGCCAGCGGCACTAGCGCAGATACGCAGTATTTT. Protein: CASGTSADTQYF.

Details on this clonotype: A clone one base away is much larger, so this may be a read error. The chain is built from TRBV12-3 or TRBV12-4 and TRBJ2-3; the D gene is possibly TRBD1 (6 bases). Deletions cut 3 bases from V and 14 bases from J, with 30 bases between. CDR3 length: 17 residues. The CDR3 nucleotides read TGTGCCAGCAGTTTGGCGGCAGGGGCCCGAAACACCGGGGAGCTGTATTTT. This codes for CASSLAAGARNTGELYF.

The genes are TRBV28 and TRBJ2-3; tentatively, D is TRBD2 (7 bases). This CDR3 is built from 17 residues. Germline V gene data show CDR1 as MDHEN and CDR2 as SYDVKM. V was shortened by 2 bases and J by 2 bases, with 17 bases between the two germline ends. CDR3 amino acids: CASSLGGGTRLTDTQYF. The CDR3 DNA is TGTGCCAGCAGTTTAGGGGGGGGGACAAGGCTCACAGATACGCAGTATTTT.

Worth noting for this clonotype: Since no conserved phenylalanine or tryptophan closes the CDR3, a read error is the likely cause. Because the CDR3's place on the DNA is in doubt, the DNA is left out and the CDR3 is given as listed by TCRdb. The chain employs TRBV7-2 and TRBJ2-1; TRBD1, the D gene given by the table, was not confirmed from the DNA. Looked up from germline, CDR1 is SGHTA and CDR2 is FQGNSA. The CDR3 numbers 14 amino acids, ends counted. CDR3 region: CASTLLGGTQYFGS.